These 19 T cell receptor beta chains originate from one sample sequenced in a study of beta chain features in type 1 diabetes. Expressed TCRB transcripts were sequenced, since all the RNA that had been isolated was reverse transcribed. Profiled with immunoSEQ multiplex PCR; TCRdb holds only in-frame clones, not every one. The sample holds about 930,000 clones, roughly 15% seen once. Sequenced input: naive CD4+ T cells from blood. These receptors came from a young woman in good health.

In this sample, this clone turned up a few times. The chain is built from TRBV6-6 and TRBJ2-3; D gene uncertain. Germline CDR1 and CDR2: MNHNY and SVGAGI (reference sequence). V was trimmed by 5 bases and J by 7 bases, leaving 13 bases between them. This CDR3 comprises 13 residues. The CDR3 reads CASSHGPPNTQYF. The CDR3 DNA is TGTGCCAGCAGTCACGGACCCCCCAATACGCAGTATTTT.

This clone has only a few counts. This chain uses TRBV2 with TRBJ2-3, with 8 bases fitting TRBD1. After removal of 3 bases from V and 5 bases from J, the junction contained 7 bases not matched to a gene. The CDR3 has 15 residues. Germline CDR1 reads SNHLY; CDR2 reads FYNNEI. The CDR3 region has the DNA TGTGCCAGCAGTGAGGACAGGGCTGCGGGAGATACGCAGTATTTT. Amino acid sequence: CASSEDRAAGDTQYF.

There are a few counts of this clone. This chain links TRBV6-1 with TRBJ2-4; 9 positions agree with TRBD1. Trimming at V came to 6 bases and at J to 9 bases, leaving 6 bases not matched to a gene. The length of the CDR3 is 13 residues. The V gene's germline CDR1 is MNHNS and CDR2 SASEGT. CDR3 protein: CASREQGAIIQYF. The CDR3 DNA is TGTGCCAGCAGAGAACAGGGGGCGATCATTCAGTACTTC.

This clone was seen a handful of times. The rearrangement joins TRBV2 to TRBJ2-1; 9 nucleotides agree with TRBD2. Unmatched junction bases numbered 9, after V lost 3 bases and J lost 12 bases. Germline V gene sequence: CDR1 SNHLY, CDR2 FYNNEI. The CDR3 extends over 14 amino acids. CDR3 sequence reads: CASSETSGHGRQFF. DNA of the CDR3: TGTGCCAGCAGTGAGACTAGCGGACACGGACGGCAGTTCTTC.

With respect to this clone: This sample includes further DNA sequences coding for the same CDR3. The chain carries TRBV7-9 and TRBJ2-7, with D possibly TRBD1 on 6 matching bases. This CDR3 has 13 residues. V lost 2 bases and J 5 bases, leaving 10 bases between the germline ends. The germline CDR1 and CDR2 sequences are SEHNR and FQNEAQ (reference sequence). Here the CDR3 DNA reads TGTGCCAGCAGCTTACTTCAGGGGAACGAGCAGTACTTC. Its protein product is CASSLLQGNEQYF.

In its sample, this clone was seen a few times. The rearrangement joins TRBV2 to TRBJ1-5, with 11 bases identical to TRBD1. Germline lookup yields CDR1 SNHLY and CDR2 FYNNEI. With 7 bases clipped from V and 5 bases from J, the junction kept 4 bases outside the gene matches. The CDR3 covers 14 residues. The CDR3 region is CASNGQGADQPQHF. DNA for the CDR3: TGTGCCAGCAATGGACAGGGGGCTGATCAGCCCCAGCATTTT. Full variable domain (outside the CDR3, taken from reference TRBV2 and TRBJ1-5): EPEVTQTPSHQVTQMGQEVILRCVPISNHLYFYWYRQILGQKVEFLVSFYNNEISEKSEIFDDQFSVERPDGSNFTLKIRSTKLEDSAMYFCASNGQGADQPQHFGDGTRLSIL.

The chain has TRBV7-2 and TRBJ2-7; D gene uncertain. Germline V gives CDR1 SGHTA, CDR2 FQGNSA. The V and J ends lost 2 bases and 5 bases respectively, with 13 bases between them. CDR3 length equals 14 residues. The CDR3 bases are TGTGCCAGCAGCTTAATAGGTCTGCTTAACGAGCAGTACTTC. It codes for CASSLIGLLNEQYF.

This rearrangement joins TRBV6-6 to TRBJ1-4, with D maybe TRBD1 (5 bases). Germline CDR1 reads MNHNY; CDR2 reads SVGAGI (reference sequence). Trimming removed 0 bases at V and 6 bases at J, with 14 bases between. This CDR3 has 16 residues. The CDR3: CASSYSDAPGYEKLFF. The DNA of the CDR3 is TGTGCCAGCAGTTACTCGGACGCCCCAGGGTATGAAAAACTGTTTTTT.

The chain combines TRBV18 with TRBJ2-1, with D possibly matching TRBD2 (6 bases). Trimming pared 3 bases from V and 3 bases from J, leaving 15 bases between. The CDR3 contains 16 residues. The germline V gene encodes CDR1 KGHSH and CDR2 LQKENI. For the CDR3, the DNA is TGTGCCAGCTCACCGGCGGGGCGGGGAGACTACAATGAGCAGTTCTTC. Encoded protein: CASSPAGRGDYNEQFF.

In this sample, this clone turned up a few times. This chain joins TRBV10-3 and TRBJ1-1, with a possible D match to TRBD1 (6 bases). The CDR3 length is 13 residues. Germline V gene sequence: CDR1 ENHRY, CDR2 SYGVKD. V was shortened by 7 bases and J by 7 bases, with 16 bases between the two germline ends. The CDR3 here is CAINTGQLGEAFF. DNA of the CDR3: TGTGCCATCAACACCGGACAGCTGGGTGAAGCTTTCTTT.

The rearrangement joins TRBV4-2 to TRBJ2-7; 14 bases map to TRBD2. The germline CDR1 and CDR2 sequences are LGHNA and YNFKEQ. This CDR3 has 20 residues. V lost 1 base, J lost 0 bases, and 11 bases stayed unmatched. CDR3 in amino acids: CASSQVPGLAGVAPSYEQYF. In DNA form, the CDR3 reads TGTGCCAGCAGCCAAGTTCCGGGACTAGCGGGAGTAGCCCCCTCCTACGAGCAGTACTTC.

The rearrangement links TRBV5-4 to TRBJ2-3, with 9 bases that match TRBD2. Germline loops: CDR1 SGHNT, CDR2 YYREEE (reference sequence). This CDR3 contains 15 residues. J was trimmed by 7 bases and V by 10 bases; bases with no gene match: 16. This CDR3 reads CAASRAGGPLNTQYF. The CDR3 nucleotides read TGTGCCGCGAGTCGGGCGGGAGGGCCCCTTAATACGCAGTATTTT.

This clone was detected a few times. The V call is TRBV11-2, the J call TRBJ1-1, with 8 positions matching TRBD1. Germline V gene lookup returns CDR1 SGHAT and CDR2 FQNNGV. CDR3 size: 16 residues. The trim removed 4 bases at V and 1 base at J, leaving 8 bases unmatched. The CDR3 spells CASSSLAGTGNTEAFF. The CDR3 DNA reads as TGTGCCAGCAGCTCCCTAGCCGGGACAGGGAACACTGAAGCTTTCTTT.

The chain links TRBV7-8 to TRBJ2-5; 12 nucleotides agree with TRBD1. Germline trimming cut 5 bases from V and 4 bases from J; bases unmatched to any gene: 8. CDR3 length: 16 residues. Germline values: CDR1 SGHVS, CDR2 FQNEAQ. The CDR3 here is CASSPRGTGGVETQYF. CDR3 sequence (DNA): TGTGCCAGCAGCCCGCGAGGGACAGGGGGCGTAGAGACCCAGTACTTC. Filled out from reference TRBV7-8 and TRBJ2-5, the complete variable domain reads GAGVSQSPRYKVAKRGQDVALRCDPISGHVSLFWYQQALGQGPEFLTYFQNEAQLDKSGLPSDRFFAERPEGSVSTLKIQRTQQEDSAVYLCASSPRGTGGVETQYFGPGTRLLVL.

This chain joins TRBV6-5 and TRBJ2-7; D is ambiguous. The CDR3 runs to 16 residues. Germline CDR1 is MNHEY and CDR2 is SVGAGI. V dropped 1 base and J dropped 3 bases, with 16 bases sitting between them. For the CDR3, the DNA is TGTGCCAGCAGTTACTATGGACCGAACCCCATCTACGAGCAGTACTTC. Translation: CASSYYGPNPIYEQYF.

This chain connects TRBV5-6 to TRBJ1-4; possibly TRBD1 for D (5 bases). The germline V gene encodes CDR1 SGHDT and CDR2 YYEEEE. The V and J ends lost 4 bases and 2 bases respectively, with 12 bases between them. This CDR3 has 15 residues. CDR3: CASSPQGLTNEKLFF. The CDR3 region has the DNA TGTGCCAGCAGCCCTCAGGGACTGACTAATGAAAAACTGTTTTTT.

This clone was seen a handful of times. The CDR3 is CSARGTEQYF. The CDR3 DNA is TGCAGTGCTAGGGGTACCGAGCAGTACTTC. The chain links TRBV20-1 to TRBJ2-7; no clear D gene. Per germline, CDR1 DFQATT and CDR2 SNEGSKA (reference sequence). Trimming took off 3 bases at V and 6 bases at J, with 6 bases between the two ends. The CDR3 is 10 residues long.

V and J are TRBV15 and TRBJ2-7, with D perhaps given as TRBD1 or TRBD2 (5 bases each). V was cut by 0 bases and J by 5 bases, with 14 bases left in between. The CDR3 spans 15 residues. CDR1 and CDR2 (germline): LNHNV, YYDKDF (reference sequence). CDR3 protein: CATSRDFTGTNEQYF. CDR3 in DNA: TGTGCCACCAGCAGAGATTTCACCGGGACCAACGAGCAGTACTTC.

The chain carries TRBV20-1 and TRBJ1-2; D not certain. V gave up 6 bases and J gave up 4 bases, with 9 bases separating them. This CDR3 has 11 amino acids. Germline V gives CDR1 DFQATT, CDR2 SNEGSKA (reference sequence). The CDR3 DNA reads TGCAGTGCCCCGGCGCCCTATGGCTACACCTTC. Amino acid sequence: CSAPAPYGYTF.